This T cell receptor (beta chain) was sequenced in a study of T cells in localized non-small cell lung cancer. The repertoire was sequenced with immunoSEQ multiplex PCR; TCRdb's copy has only in-frame clones and lacks some. The sample has about 43,000 clones, roughly 91% seen once. The V and J ends lost 3 bases and 7 bases respectively, with 8 bases between them. This CDR3 is 12 amino acids long. Germline V gene data show CDR1 as SGDLS and CDR2 as YYNGEE. This sequence was found in a woman aged 35 to 70 with stage II lung adenocarcinoma. Material: PBMCs, obtained before any cancer treatment. The chain carries TRBV9 and TRBJ2-1, with no clear D. The CDR3 nucleotides read TGTGCCAGCAGCGGGGTTTATAATGAGCAGTTCTTC. It is translated as CASSGVYNEQFF.